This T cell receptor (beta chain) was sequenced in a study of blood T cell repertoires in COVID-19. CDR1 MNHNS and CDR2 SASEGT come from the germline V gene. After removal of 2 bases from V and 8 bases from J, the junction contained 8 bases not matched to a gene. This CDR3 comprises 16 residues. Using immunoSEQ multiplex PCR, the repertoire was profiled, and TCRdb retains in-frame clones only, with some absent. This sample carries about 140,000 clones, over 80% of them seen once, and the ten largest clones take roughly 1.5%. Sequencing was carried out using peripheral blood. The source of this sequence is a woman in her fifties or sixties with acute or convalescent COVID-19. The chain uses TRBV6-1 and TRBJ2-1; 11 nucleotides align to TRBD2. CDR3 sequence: CASSERVAGGPYEQFF. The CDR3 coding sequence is TGTGCCAGCAGTGAAAGGGTAGCGGGGGGGCCCTATGAGCAGTTCTTC.